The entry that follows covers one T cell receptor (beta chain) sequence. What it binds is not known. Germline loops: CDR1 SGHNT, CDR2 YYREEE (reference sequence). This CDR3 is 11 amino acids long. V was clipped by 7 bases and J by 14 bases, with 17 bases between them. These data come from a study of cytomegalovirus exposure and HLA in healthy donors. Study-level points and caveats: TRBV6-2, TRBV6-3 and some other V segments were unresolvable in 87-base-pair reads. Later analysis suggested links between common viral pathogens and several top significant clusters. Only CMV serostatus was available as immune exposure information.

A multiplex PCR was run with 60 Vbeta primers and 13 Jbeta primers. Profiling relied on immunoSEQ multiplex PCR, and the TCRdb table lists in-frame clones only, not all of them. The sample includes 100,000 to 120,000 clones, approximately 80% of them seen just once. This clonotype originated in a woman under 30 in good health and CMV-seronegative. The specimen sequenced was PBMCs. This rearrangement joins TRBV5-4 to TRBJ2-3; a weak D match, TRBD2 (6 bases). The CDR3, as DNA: TGTGCCAGCGGAGGACCGGGACTGGTGTATTTT. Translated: CASGGPGLVYF. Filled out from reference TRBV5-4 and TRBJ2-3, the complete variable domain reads ETGVTQSPTHLIKTRGQQVTLRCSSQSGHNTVSWYQQALGQGPQFIFQYYREEENGRGNFPPRFSGLQFPNYSSELNVNALELDDSALYLCASGGPGLVYFGPGTRLTVL.